The sequence of this TCR beta chain was determined in a study of cytomegalovirus exposure and HLA in healthy donors. As to this clone: The target antigen is unknown.

Broader study findings: HLA alleles were associated with 15,000 to 20,000 TCR beta sequences in a later analysis at 0.05 false discovery rate. In a later analysis, HLA-associated beta chains showed higher expansion and lower generation probabilities than comparable chains. While the bulk of TCR sequences proved rare, some public TCRs turned up in many donors.

The PCR was carried out with 60 Vbeta primers and 13 Jbeta primers. Produced via immunoSEQ multiplex PCR; TCRdb's table is partial and in-frame only. The repertoire table contains 55,000 to 65,000 clones. With 4 bases clipped from V and 2 bases from J, the junction kept 8 bases outside the gene matches. The germline V gene has CDR1 SGHRS and CDR2 YFSETQ. The CDR3 loop spans 16 amino acids. The sample comprised PBMCs. This TCR was recovered from a woman aged 18-35 years in good health and CMV-seronegative. This sequence joins TRBV5-1 and TRBJ2-3, with 9 positions matching TRBD2. Written as DNA, the CDR3 is TGCGCCAGCAGCCTTCCTAGCGGGGAGATCACAGATACGCAGTATTTT. The encoded protein is CASSLPSGEITDTQYF.